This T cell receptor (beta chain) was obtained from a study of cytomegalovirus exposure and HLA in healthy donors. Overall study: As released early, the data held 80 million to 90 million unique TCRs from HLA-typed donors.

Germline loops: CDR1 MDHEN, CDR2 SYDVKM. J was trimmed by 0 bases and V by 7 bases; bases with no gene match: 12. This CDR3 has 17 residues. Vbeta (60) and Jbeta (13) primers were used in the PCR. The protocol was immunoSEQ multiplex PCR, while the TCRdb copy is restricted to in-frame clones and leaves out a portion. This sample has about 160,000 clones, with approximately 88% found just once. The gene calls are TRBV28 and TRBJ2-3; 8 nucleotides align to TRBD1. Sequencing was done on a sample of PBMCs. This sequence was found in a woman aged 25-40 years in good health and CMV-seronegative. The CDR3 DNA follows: TGTGCCAGCACCTCAGGGGGCTTGCGGGGTAGCACAGATACGCAGTATTTT. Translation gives CASTSGGLRGSTDTQYF.